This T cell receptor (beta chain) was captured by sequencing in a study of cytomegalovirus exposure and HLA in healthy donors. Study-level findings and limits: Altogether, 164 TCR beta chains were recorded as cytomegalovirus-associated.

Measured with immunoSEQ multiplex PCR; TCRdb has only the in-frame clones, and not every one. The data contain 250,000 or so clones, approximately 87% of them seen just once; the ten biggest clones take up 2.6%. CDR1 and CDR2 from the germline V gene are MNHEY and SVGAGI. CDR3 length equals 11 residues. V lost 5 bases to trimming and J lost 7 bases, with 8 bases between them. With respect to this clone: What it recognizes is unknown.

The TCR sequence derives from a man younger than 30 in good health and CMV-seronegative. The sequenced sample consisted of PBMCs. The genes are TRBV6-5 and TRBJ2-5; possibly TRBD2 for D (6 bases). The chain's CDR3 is CASSVGGTQYF. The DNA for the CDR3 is TGTGCCAGCAGTGTCGGGGGGACCCAGTACTTC.